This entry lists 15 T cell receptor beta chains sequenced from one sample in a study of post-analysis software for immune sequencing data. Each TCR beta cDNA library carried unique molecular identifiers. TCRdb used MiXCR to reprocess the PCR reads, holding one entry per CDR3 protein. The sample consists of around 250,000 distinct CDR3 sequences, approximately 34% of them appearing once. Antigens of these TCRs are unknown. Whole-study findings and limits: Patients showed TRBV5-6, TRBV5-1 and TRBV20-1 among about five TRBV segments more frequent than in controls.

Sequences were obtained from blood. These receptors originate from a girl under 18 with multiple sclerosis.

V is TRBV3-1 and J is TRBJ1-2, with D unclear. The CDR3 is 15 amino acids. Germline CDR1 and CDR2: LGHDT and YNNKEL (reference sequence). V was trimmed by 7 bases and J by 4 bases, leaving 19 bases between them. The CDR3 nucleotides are TGTGCCAGCACCCTAGGTAAAGGAGAGCGCTATGGCTACACCTTC. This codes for CASTLGKGERYGYTF.

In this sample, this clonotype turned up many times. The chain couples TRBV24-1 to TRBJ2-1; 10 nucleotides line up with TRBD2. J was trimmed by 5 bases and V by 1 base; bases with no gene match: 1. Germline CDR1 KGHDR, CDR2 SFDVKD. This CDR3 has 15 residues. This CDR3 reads CATSDFSGGHNEQFF. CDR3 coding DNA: TGTGCCACCAGTGATTTTAGCGGGGGGCACAATGAGCAGTTCTTC.

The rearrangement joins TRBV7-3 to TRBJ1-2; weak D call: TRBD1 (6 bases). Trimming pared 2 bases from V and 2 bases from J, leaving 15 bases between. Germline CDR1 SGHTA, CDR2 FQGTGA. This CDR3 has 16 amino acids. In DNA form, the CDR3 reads TGTGCCAGCAGCTTAGGGGGCCCGGTCCCCAACTATGGCTACACCTTC. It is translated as CASSLGGPVPNYGYTF.

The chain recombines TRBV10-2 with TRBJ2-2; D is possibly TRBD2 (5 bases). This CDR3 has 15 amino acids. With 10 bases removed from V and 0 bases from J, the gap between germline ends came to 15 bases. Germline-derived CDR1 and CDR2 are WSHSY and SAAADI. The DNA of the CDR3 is TGCGCCACCGAGAGGGAGAACGCGAACACCGGGGAGCTGTTTTTT. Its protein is CATERENANTGELFF.

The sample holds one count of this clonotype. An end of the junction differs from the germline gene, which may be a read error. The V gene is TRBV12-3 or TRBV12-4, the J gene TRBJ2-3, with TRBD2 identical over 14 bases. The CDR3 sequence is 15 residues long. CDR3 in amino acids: CASSQGLAGGDMQYF. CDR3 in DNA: TGTGCCAGCAGTCAAGGACTAGCGGGAGGAGATATGCAGTATTTT.

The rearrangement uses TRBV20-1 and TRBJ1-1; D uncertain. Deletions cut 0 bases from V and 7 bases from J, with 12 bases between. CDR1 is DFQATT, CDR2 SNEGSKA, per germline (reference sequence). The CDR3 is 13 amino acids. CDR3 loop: CSAREVAGREAFF. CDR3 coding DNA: TGCAGTGCTAGAGAAGTGGCAGGACGTGAAGCTTTCTTT.

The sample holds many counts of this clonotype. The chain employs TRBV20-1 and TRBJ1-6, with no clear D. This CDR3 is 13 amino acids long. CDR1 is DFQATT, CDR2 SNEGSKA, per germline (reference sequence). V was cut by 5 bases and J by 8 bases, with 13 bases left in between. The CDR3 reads CSASDIGDSPLHF. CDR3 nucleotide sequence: TGCAGTGCTTCAGACATAGGCGATTCACCCCTCCACTTT.

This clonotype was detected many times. CDR3 sequence (DNA): TGTGCCAGCATTAAGGCCTCGGCCCAGCGGCAGGAGACCCAGTACTTC. Encoded protein: CASIKASAQRQETQYF. The rearrangement joins TRBV7-9 to TRBJ2-5; a possible D gene is TRBD2 (5 bases). CDR3 length: 16 amino acids. Germline V CDR1 and CDR2: SEHNR, FQNEAQ (reference sequence). V lost 7 bases and J lost 5, with 23 bases in between.

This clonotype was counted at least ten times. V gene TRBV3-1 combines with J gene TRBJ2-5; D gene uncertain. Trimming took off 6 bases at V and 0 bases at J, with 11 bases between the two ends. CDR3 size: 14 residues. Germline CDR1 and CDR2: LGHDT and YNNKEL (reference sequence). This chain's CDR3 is CASSRNPYQETQYF. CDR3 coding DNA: TGTGCCAGCAGTCGCAACCCGTACCAAGAGACCCAGTACTTC.

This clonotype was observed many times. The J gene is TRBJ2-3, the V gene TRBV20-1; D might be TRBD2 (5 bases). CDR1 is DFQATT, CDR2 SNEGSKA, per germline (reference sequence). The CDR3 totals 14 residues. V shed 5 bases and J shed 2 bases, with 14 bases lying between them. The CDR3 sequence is CSALGLLHTDTQYF. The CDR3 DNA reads TGCAGTGCTCTCGGACTGTTACACACAGATACGCAGTATTTT.

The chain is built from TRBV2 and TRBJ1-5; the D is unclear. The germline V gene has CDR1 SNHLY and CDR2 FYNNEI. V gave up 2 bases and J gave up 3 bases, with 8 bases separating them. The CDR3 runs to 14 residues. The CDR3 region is CASSESPPNQPQHF. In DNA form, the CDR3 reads TGTGCCAGCAGTGAAAGCCCGCCCAATCAGCCCCAGCATTTT.

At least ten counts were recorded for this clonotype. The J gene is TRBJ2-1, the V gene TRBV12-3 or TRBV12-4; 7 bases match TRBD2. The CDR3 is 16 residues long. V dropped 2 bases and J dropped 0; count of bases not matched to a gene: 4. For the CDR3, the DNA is TGTGCCAGCAGTTTACGGCGGGGGAACTCCTACAATGAGCAGTTCTTC. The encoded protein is CASSLRRGNSYNEQFF.

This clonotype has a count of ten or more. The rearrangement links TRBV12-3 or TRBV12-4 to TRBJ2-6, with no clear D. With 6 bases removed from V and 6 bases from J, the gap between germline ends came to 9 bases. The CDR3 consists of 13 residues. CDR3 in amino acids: CASRRVSANVLTF. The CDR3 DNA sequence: TGTGCCAGCAGAAGGGTATCGGCCAACGTCCTGACTTTC.

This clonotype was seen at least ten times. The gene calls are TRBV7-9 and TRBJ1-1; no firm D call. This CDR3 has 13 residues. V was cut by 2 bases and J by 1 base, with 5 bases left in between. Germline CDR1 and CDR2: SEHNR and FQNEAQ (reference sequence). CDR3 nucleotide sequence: TGTGCCAGCAGCTTAAGACAGAACACTGAAGCTTTCTTT. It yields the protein CASSLRQNTEAFF.

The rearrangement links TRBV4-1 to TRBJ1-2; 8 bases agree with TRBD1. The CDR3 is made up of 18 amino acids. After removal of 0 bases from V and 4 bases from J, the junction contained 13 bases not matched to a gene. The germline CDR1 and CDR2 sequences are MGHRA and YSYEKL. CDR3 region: CASSQEGGETGAFYGYTF. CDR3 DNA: TGCGCCAGCAGCCAAGAAGGGGGAGAGACAGGGGCCTTCTATGGCTACACCTTC.